This is a list of T cell receptor beta chains from one sample in a study of blood T cell repertoires in COVID-19. Repertoires were generated with immunoSEQ multiplex PCR, while TCRdb's copy carries only in-frame clones and drops some. The repertoire consists of about half a million clones, with 89% occurring once and the leading ten covering roughly 1%. The sample consisted of peripheral blood. Receptors were obtained from a man aged 18-30 years with COVID-19, enrolled during active disease. The CDR3 runs from the conserved cysteine through the conserved F or W. Each record gives: CDR3 protein, CDR3 DNA, D gene, clone size, CDR3 length, V gene, J gene. A D gene is named only where the DNA matches it firmly. Clone sizes are given selectively: once, few, many, or a class where the clone is expanded.

CDR3 protein: CASSFGRGQTYNEQFF; CDR3 DNA: TGTGCCAGCAGCTTCGGGAGGGGACAGACCTACAATGAGCAGTTCTTC; D gene: -; clone size: once; CDR3 length: 16; V gene: TRBV7-6; J gene: TRBJ2-1
CDR3 protein: CASSRNSGTDTQYF; CDR3 DNA: TGCGCCAGCAGCAGAAACTCCGGCACAGATACGCAGTATTTT; D gene: -; clone size: -; CDR3 length: 14; V gene: TRBV5-1; J gene: TRBJ2-3
CDR3 protein: CASSFIQGADTQYF; CDR3 DNA: TGCGCCAGCAGCTTTATACAGGGGGCAGATACGCAGTATTTT; D gene: TRBD1; clone size: -; CDR3 length: 14; V gene: TRBV5-1; J gene: TRBJ2-3
CDR3 protein: CASITGKMNTEAFF; CDR3 DNA: TGTGCCAGCATAACAGGGAAAATGAACACTGAAGCTTTCTTT; D gene: -; clone size: -; CDR3 length: 14; V gene: TRBV6-1; J gene: TRBJ1-1
CDR3 protein: CATSRGRGTRVSQPQHF; CDR3 DNA: TGTGCCACCAGCAGAGGTAGAGGGACACGAGTTTCTCAGCCCCAGCATTTT; D gene: -; clone size: -; CDR3 length: 17; V gene: TRBV15; J gene: TRBJ1-5
CDR3 protein: CASSLGIGQPQHF; CDR3 DNA: TGTGCCAGCAGCTTGGGAATTGGCCAGCCCCAGCATTTT; D gene: -; clone size: few; CDR3 length: 13; V gene: TRBV5-4; J gene: TRBJ1-5
CDR3 protein: CASSIQGRQPQHF; CDR3 DNA: TGTGCCAGCAGTATACAGGGTAGGCAGCCCCAGCATTTT; D gene: -; clone size: once; CDR3 length: 13; V gene: TRBV12-3/TRBV12-4; J gene: TRBJ1-5
CDR3 protein: CASSLAPGTGTNREQFF; CDR3 DNA: TGTGCCAGCAGCTTAGCCCCCGGGACAGGGACCAATAGGGAGCAGTTCTTC; D gene: TRBD1; clone size: -; CDR3 length: 17; V gene: TRBV7-9; J gene: TRBJ2-1
CDR3 protein: CASSFGGQPQHF; CDR3 DNA: TGTGCCAGCAGCTTTGGGGGGCAGCCCCAGCATTTT; D gene: -; clone size: -; CDR3 length: 12; V gene: TRBV6-5; J gene: TRBJ1-5
CDR3 protein: CASSSGGTRRTGELFF; CDR3 DNA: TGTGCCAGCAGCTCAGGGGGGACAAGGCGAACCGGGGAGCTGTTTTTT; D gene: -; clone size: -; CDR3 length: 16; V gene: TRBV7-8; J gene: TRBJ2-2
CDR3 protein: CASSLAPGRVRTNEQFF; CDR3 DNA: TGTGCCAGCAGCTTAGCACCGGGCAGGGTACGTACGAATGAGCAGTTCTTC; D gene: -; clone size: -; CDR3 length: 17; V gene: TRBV7-9; J gene: TRBJ2-1
CDR3 protein: CASSRILASNEQFF; CDR3 DNA: TGTGCCAGCAGCCGTATACTAGCGAGCAATGAGCAGTTCTTC; D gene: TRBD2; clone size: -; CDR3 length: 14; V gene: TRBV7-2; J gene: TRBJ2-1
CDR3 protein: CASSLRGGGTEAFF; CDR3 DNA: TGTGCCAGCAGTTTAAGGGGCGGCGGCACTGAAGCTTTCTTT; D gene: -; clone size: -; CDR3 length: 14; V gene: TRBV27; J gene: TRBJ1-1
CDR3 protein: CASSIRGRRDEQYF; CDR3 DNA: TGTGCCAGTAGTATAAGGGGGCGTAGGGACGAGCAGTACTTC; D gene: TRBD1; clone size: -; CDR3 length: 14; V gene: TRBV19; J gene: TRBJ2-7
CDR3 protein: CASSPGGGSNQPQHF; CDR3 DNA: TGCGCCAGCAGCCCAGGGGGCGGGAGCAATCAGCCCCAGCATTTT; D gene: TRBD1; clone size: -; CDR3 length: 15; V gene: TRBV4-1; J gene: TRBJ1-5
CDR3 protein: CASTSTSGRGGEQFF; CDR3 DNA: TGTGCCAGCACGTCCACTAGCGGGAGGGGCGGTGAGCAGTTCTTC; D gene: TRBD2; clone size: -; CDR3 length: 15; V gene: TRBV6-4; J gene: TRBJ2-1
CDR3 protein: CSARTRGAPFF; CDR3 DNA: TGCAGTGCTAGAACCCGAGGAGCTCCGTTCTTC; D gene: -; clone size: -; CDR3 length: 11; V gene: TRBV20-1; J gene: TRBJ2-1
CDR3 protein: CASSEIVGGGAYNEQFF; CDR3 DNA: TGTGCCAGCAGTGAAATAGTAGGAGGGGGCGCCTATAATGAGCAGTTCTTC; D gene: -; clone size: -; CDR3 length: 17; V gene: TRBV6-1; J gene: TRBJ2-1
CDR3 protein: CASSLVLGQAYEQYF; CDR3 DNA: TGTGCCAGCAGCTTAGTTCTGGGACAGGCCTACGAGCAGTACTTC; D gene: TRBD1; clone size: -; CDR3 length: 15; V gene: TRBV11-3; J gene: TRBJ2-7
CDR3 protein: CSVWGIETSYEQYF; CDR3 DNA: TGCAGCGTGTGGGGCATAGAAACCTCCTACGAGCAGTACTTC; D gene: -; clone size: -; CDR3 length: 14; V gene: TRBV29-1; J gene: TRBJ2-7
CDR3 protein: CASSKDRVVNEQFF; CDR3 DNA: TGTGCCAGCAGTAAAGACAGGGTAGTCAATGAGCAGTTCTTC; D gene: TRBD1; clone size: -; CDR3 length: 14; V gene: TRBV7-2; J gene: TRBJ2-1